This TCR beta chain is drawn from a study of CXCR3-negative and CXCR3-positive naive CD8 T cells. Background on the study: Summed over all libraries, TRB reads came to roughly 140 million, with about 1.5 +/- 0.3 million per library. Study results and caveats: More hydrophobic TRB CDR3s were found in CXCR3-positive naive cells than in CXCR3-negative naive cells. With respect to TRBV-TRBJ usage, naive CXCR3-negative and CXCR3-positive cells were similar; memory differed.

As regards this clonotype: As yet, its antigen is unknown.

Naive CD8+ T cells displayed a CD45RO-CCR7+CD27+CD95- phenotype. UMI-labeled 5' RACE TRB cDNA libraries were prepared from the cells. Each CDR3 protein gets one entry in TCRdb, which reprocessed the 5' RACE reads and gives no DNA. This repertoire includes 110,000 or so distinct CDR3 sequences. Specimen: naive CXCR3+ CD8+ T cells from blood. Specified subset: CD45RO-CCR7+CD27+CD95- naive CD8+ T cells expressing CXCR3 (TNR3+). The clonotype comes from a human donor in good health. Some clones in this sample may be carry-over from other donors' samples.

CDR3 in amino acids: CASSQQARTSYNEQFF. The chain combines TRBV4-2 with TRBJ2-1; TCRdb proposes TRBD2, but this gene call is untestable without DNA. CDR1 and CDR2 from the germline V gene are LGHNA and YNFKEQ. This CDR3 is 16 amino acids long.